This T cell receptor beta chain was sequenced in a study of neurological immune-mediated disorders. Study results and limitations: CDR3 amino acid sequences found in expanded clones were never shared across subjects, suggesting private repertoires in all groups.

Germline trimming cut 4 bases from V and 4 bases from J; bases unmatched to any gene: 9. The CDR3 is made up of 16 amino acids. The study built unsorted libraries from 2 million PBMCs kept at -80 C. In its sample, this clonotype was seen many times. Its antigen is undetermined. Template-switch 5'RACE cDNA synthesis added a 10-nucleotide unique molecular identifier. Using its own MiXCR run on the 5' RACE reads, TCRdb lists one record per CDR3 protein. The sample lists about 36,000 distinct CDR3 sequences, over 9% occurring once. Specimen: PBMCs. The chain couples TRBV12-3 or TRBV12-4 to TRBJ2-3; 9 bases align to TRBD2. The receptor's source is a woman aged 25 to 45 with HTLV-1-associated myelopathy (HAM/TSP). The CDR3 here is CASSSLVLAGADTQYF. The CDR3 nucleotides are TGTGCCAGCAGTTCCCTAGTGTTAGCGGGGGCAGATACGCAGTATTTT.